Each of the 4 T cell receptor beta chains below was sequenced from the same sample in a study of T-cell reconstitution after alpha-beta-depleted transplantation in children. The authors prepared the TCRbeta library with unique molecular identifiers. TCRdb reanalysed the PCR reads using MiXCR and keeps one entry per CDR3 protein. In the table there are 77,000 or so distinct CDR3 sequences, 15% to 20% of which are singletons. The source was PBMCs, mostly from graft donor cells, collected 360 days after TCRalphabeta/CD19-depleted stem cell transplant. The receptor source for this set is a male patient aged 2-15 years who had a stem cell transplant for acute lymphoblastic leukemia, so the T cells may come from the graft donor.

The CDR3 region is CSVLSVTEAFF. CDR3 in DNA: TGCAGCGTTCTCAGCGTCACTGAAGCTTTCTTT. This rearrangement joins TRBV29-1 to TRBJ1-1; D gene unclear. Germline V gene lookup returns CDR1 SQVTM and CDR2 ANQGSEA. This CDR3 is 11 amino acids long. Trimming took off 5 bases at V and 4 bases at J, with 8 bases between the two ends.

This clonotype was observed a few times. The rearrangement links TRBV29-1 to TRBJ2-5; no clear D. CDR1 and CDR2 (germline): SQVTM, ANQGSEA. Trimming left V 1 base short and J 3 bases short, with 15 bases between. This CDR3 spans 15 amino acids. The CDR3 reads CSVEVADADKETQYF. The CDR3 DNA sequence: TGCAGCGTTGAAGTTGCGGACGCAGACAAAGAGACCCAGTACTTC.

This clonotype turned up a few times. This rearrangement joins TRBV7-9 to TRBJ2-7; no firm D call. The CDR3 is made up of 15 amino acids. Per germline, CDR1 SEHNR and CDR2 FQNEAQ (reference sequence). V was cut by 7 bases and J by 5 bases, with 21 bases left in between. The CDR3 spells CASNTVARPTHEQYF. CDR3 bases: TGTGCCAGCAATACCGTAGCTCGGCCGACCCACGAGCAGTACTTC.

The V call is TRBV7-9, the J call TRBJ1-1, with 10 bases matching TRBD1. Germline CDR1 SEHNR, CDR2 FQNEAQ (reference sequence). This CDR3 is 14 amino acids long. V was clipped by 5 bases and J by 4 bases; unmatched bases: 4. DNA for the CDR3: TGTGCCAGCAGCGATCGGACAGGGGGCACTGAAGCTTTCTTT. It yields the protein CASSDRTGGTEAFF.